The 30 T cell receptor beta chains reported below all come from one sample, sequenced in a study of blood T cell repertoires in COVID-19. Assay: immunoSEQ multiplex PCR; the TCRdb copy retains only in-frame clones and omits some. Counted here are approximately 40,000 clones, around 80% occurring once; the ten biggest clones make up about 40%. The sample comprised peripheral blood. These receptors were collected from a human donor in a cohort sampled during active COVID-19.

The chain joins TRBV5-5 to TRBJ2-3; TRBD2 might be the D (6 bases). V was pared by 1 base and J by 2 bases, with 17 bases between. This CDR3 has 17 amino acids. CDR1 is SGHKS and CDR2 is YYEKEE in the germline V gene (reference sequence). The CDR3 region is CASSLFRDSRFTDTQYF. The DNA of the CDR3 is TGTGCCAGCAGCTTGTTCAGGGACTCTCGGTTCACAGATACGCAGTATTTT.

The chain uses TRBV4-2 and TRBJ1-6; tentatively, D is TRBD1 (5 bases). The CDR3 is 14 amino acids. The V gene's germline CDR1 is LGHNA and CDR2 YNFKEQ. V lost 2 bases and J lost 9, with 11 bases in between. In DNA, the CDR3 is TGTGCCAGCAGCCAATATTCGGACACTTCACCCCTCCACTTT. Translation gives CASSQYSDTSPLHF.

This clone was recorded a few times. The chain is built from TRBV4-2 and TRBJ1-5; D gene ambiguous. This CDR3 has 15 residues. Germline CDR1 is LGHNA and CDR2 is YNFKEQ. The germline V and J ends were trimmed by 4 bases and 0 bases, with 10 bases remaining between them. For the CDR3, the DNA is TGTGCCAGCAGCCCGCAGGAACATAGCAATCAGCCCCAGCATTTT. Protein: CASSPQEHSNQPQHF.

The chain is built from TRBV3-1 (or the pseudogene TRBV3-2) and TRBJ1-6; 7 bases are a match to TRBD1. The CDR3 sequence is 15 residues long. Germline values: CDR1 LGHDT, CDR2 YNNKEL (reference sequence). J gave up 7 bases and V 5 bases, and 8 bases lay outside the gene matches. For the CDR3, the DNA is TGTGCCAGCAGCTCTGACAGGGAGTGGAATTCACCCCTCCACTTT. It encodes CASSSDREWNSPLHF.

V is TRBV21-1 and J is TRBJ1-5; TRBD1 is the table's D call and was not checked against the DNA. TRBV21-1 is a documented pseudogene. This CDR3 comprises 19 residues. In DNA form, the CDR3 reads TGTGCCAGCAGATACAGACAGGGGGCGAAAATTTTTAGCAATCAGCCCCAGCATTTT. Its translation is CASRYRQGAKIFSNQPQHF.

The rearrangement uses TRBV2 and TRBJ1-1, with D perhaps TRBD1 (5 bases). The germline V gene has CDR1 SNHLY and CDR2 FYNNEI. The CDR3 is 14 residues long. V lost 8 bases to trimming and J lost 1 base, with 14 bases between them. For the CDR3, the DNA is TGTGCCAGCCCCAAACCCGACAGGAACACTGAAGCTTTCTTT. Its translation is CASPKPDRNTEAFF. Looking up the rest from reference TRBV2 and TRBJ1-1 gives the full variable domain: EPEVTQTPSHQVTQMGQEVILRCVPISNHLYFYWYRQILGQKVEFLVSFYNNEISEKSEIFDDQFSVERPDGSNFTLKIRSTKLEDSAMYFCASPKPDRNTEAFFGQGTRLTVV.

This chain connects TRBV5-6 to TRBJ2-2; D is undetermined. This CDR3 region has 12 residues. V was shortened by 4 bases and J by 2 bases, with 3 bases between the two germline ends. CDR1 is SGHDT, CDR2 YYEEEE, per germline. The CDR3 nucleotides are TGTGCCAGCAGCCCAAACACCGGGGAGCTGTTTTTT. It yields the protein CASSPNTGELFF.

The CDR3, as DNA: TGTGCCAGCTCACCACCGGTAGCGGGGGGAACCACAGATACGCAGTATTTT. It codes for CASSPPVAGGTTDTQYF. The J gene is TRBJ2-3, the V gene TRBV18, with 10 bases that match TRBD2. Germline assignment: CDR1 KGHSH and CDR2 LQKENI. V shed 0 bases, J shed 2 bases, and the junction held 5 bases outside the gene matches. There are 17 residues in the CDR3.

The sample holds a few counts of this clone. In DNA form, the CDR3 reads TGTGCCAGCAGCTTGGGGGCGACCGCTAACTATGGCTACACCTTC. As protein: CASSLGATANYGYTF. This chain joins TRBV5-5 and TRBJ1-2; D not certain. The germline V gene has CDR1 SGHKS and CDR2 YYEKEE (reference sequence). The CDR3 extends over 15 amino acids. Trimming removed 0 bases from V and 0 bases from J, with 9 bases in between.

This sequence joins TRBV27 and TRBJ2-1; 8 bases fit TRBD1. The junction had 16 bases not matched to a gene; V was cut back by 4 bases and J by 8 bases. The germline V gene has CDR1 MNHEY and CDR2 SMNVEV (reference sequence). This CDR3 is 17 amino acids long. The CDR3 loop is CASSSGQGWPLNDEQFF. DNA of the CDR3: TGTGCCAGCAGTTCCGGACAGGGTTGGCCACTAAACGATGAGCAGTTCTTC.

As regards this clone: Relative to the germline gene, one junction end is altered; a read error may explain this. The chain has TRBV3-1 (or the pseudogene TRBV3-2) and TRBJ2-3; possibly TRBD2 for D (6 bases). Per the germline V gene, CDR1 is LGHDT and CDR2 is YNNKEL (reference sequence). The length of the CDR3 is 16 residues. The CDR3, as DNA: TGTGCCAGCAGCAAAGACCCGGGGACTAGCACAGATACGCAGTATTTT. Protein product: CASSKDPGTSTDTQYF.

A few counts support this clone. This sequence joins TRBV4-2 and TRBJ2-2; TRBD2 aligns across 8 bases. After removal of 2 bases from V and 4 bases from J, the junction contained 3 bases not matched to a gene. This CDR3 is 15 amino acids long. Germline loops: CDR1 LGHNA, CDR2 YNFKEQ. CDR3 coding DNA: TGTGCCAGCAGCCAACGGGAGGGAAGCACCGGGGAGCTGTTTTTT. Protein: CASSQREGSTGELFF.

The chain is built from TRBV7-2 and TRBJ2-7; D ambiguous. The CDR3 contains 12 residues. The germline V gene encodes CDR1 SGHTA and CDR2 FQGNSA. V was trimmed by 6 bases and J by 0 bases, leaving 6 bases between them. The CDR3 bases are TGTGCCAGCAGGCGAAGCTCCTACGAGCAGTACTTC. Translated: CASRRSSYEQYF.

The genes are TRBV19 and TRBJ1-1; 9 bases are a match to TRBD1. The CDR3 length is 17 residues. J lost 0 bases, V lost 3 bases, and 8 bases had no gene match. Germline-derived CDR1 and CDR2 are LNHDA and SQIVND (reference sequence). CDR3 in amino acids: CASSMGQGLVVNTEAFF. CDR3 nucleotide sequence: TGTGCCAGTAGTATGGGACAGGGTTTGGTGGTGAACACTGAAGCTTTCTTT.

This chain uses TRBV4-3 with TRBJ1-2; weak D call: TRBD1 (6 bases). The ends were cut back, 3 bases at V and 5 bases at J, with 19 bases in the middle. Germline V gene sequence: CDR1 LGHNA, CDR2 YSLEER. The CDR3 loop spans 16 amino acids. In DNA form, the CDR3 reads TGCGCCAGCAGCCACCAAGGACAGTCCGGGGTATATGGCTACACCTTC. Translated, it gives CASSHQGQSGVYGYTF.

The J gene is TRBJ2-2, the V gene TRBV27; a possible D gene is TRBD2 (5 bases). Germline V gives CDR1 MNHEY, CDR2 SMNVEV (reference sequence). With 7 bases removed from V and 7 bases from J, the gap between germline ends came to 16 bases. The CDR3 sequence is 14 residues long. The chain's CDR3 is CASTRLTGSGELFF. CDR3 DNA sequence: TGTGCCAGCACCCGCCTCACGGGGAGCGGGGAGCTGTTTTTT.

The chain carries TRBV5-8 and TRBJ1-6; TRBD1 agrees at 7 bases. V gave up 4 bases and J gave up 7 bases; unmatched junction bases: 5. This CDR3 contains 14 residues. Per germline, CDR1 SGHTS and CDR2 YDEGEE. As DNA, the CDR3 is TGTGCCAGCAGCAAGGGACAGTGGAATTCACCCCTCCACTTT. Translation gives CASSKGQWNSPLHF.

This clone was seen a handful of times. The chain uses TRBV19 and TRBJ1-2; tentatively, D is TRBD1 (5 bases). The V and J ends lost 0 bases and 4 bases respectively, with 15 bases between them. The CDR3 runs 16 residues. Germline-derived CDR1 and CDR2 are LNHDA and SQIVND (reference sequence). The CDR3 region has the DNA TGTGCCAGTAGTATAGATCTATCAGGGTCCGGCTATGGCTACACCTTC. Amino acid sequence: CASSIDLSGSGYGYTF. The full variable domain, its missing parts supplied by reference TRBV19 and TRBJ1-2, is DGGITQSPKYLFRKEGQNVTLSCEQNLNHDAMYWYRQDPGQGLRLIYYSQIVNDFQKGDIAEGYSVSREKKESFPLTVTSAQKNPTAFYLCASSIDLSGSGYGYTFGSGTRLTVV.

This clone occurred once. The chain has TRBV30 and TRBJ1-1; tentative D call: TRBD1 (6 bases). The CDR3 loop spans 15 amino acids. The germline V and J ends were trimmed by 0 bases and 4 bases, with 15 bases remaining between them. The germline V gene has CDR1 GTSNPN and CDR2 SVGIG (reference sequence). The CDR3 DNA reads TGTGCCTGGAGTGTACGAGGACAGCGGGGCACTGAAGCTTTCTTT. Its protein is CAWSVRGQRGTEAFF. The full variable domain, with the rest looked up from reference TRBV30 and TRBJ1-1, is SQTIHQWPATLVQPVGSPLSLECTVEGTSNPNLYWYRQAAGRGLQLLFYSVGIGQISSEVPQNLSASRPQDRQFILSSKKLLLSDSGFYLCAWSVRGQRGTEAFFGQGTRLTVV.

The J gene is TRBJ2-7, the V gene TRBV28; TRBD2 matches 9 bases. The germline V gene encodes CDR1 MDHEN and CDR2 SYDVKM. With V trimmed by 6 bases and J by 4 bases, 13 bases remained unmatched. This CDR3 has 16 amino acids. CDR3 protein: CASSAGGTRSRYEQYV. In DNA form, the CDR3 reads TGTGCCAGCAGCGCGGGGGGGACCCGGTCTCGATACGAGCAGTACGTC.

The V and J genes are TRBV11-2 and TRBJ2-1; 7 bases fit TRBD1. The CDR3 extends over 12 amino acids. The V gene's germline CDR1 is SGHAT and CDR2 FQNNGV. Unmatched junction bases numbered 1, after V lost 3 bases and J lost 8 bases. CDR3 amino acids: CASSLTGYEQFF. DNA for the CDR3: TGTGCCAGCAGCTTGACAGGGTATGAGCAGTTCTTC.

The J gene is TRBJ2-7, the V gene TRBV6-2 or TRBV6-3; TRBD1 matches at 9 bases. Germline V CDR1 and CDR2: MNHEY, SVGEGT. This CDR3 region has 15 residues. V lost 6 bases and J lost 6; bases outside the gene matches: 12. The CDR3 sequence is CASSGLGTGSLEQYF. The CDR3 DNA is TGTGCCAGCAGCGGCCTCGGGACAGGGAGCCTCGAGCAGTACTTC.

The V call is TRBV2, the J call TRBJ2-3; maybe TRBD2 (5 bases). Deletions cut 6 bases from V and 1 base from J, with 11 bases between. Germline values: CDR1 SNHLY, CDR2 FYNNEI. This CDR3 has 14 residues. This CDR3 is CASRGSWGTDTQYF. As DNA, the CDR3 is TGTGCCAGCAGAGGGAGCTGGGGCACAGATACGCAGTATTTT.

The V gene is TRBV6-2 or TRBV6-3, the J gene TRBJ2-7, with D unresolved. Trimming shortened V by 6 bases and J by 0 bases, and 15 bases separated the two germline ends. This CDR3 is 15 amino acids long. Germline loops: CDR1 MNHEY, CDR2 SVGEGT. CDR3 DNA: TGTGCCAGCAGCACGGCGGCGAGTGGCTCCTACGAGCAGTACGTC. Translation: CASSTAASGSYEQYV.

This clone was seen a few times. The rearrangement links TRBV4-2 to TRBJ1-1; tentatively, D is TRBD1 (6 bases). CDR3 length: 15 residues. CDR1 is LGHNA, CDR2 YNFKEQ, per germline. The V end lost 1 base, the J end lost 3 bases, and 12 bases lay between the germline ends. The CDR3 nucleotides read TGTGCCAGCAGCCAAGGACAGGTGGGAGACACTGAAGCTTTCTTT. It translates to CASSQGQVGDTEAFF.

V usage is TRBV2 and J usage is TRBJ1-5; the match to TRBD1 covers 9 bases. The CDR3 consists of 14 residues. With 2 bases clipped from V and 6 bases from J, the junction kept 2 bases outside the gene matches. Germline-derived CDR1 and CDR2 are SNHLY and FYNNEI. For the CDR3, the DNA is TGTGCCAGCAGTGAAACAGGGGGCGGTCAGCCCCAGCATTTT. This sequence encodes CASSETGGGQPQHF.

This clone has only a few counts. This chain links TRBV15 with TRBJ1-6; TRBD1 might be the D (5 bases). The CDR3 spans 13 residues. The V gene's germline CDR1 is LNHNV and CDR2 YYDKDF (reference sequence). The V end was cut by 5 bases, the J end by 9 bases, with 11 bases between. CDR3 region: CATSPAGGSPLHF. The CDR3 nucleotides read TGTGCCACCAGCCCCGCGGGGGGTTCACCCCTCCACTTT.

This chain uses TRBV10-3 with TRBJ2-5; 9 nucleotides align to TRBD2. This CDR3 has 18 residues. Trimming removed 0 bases from V and 0 bases from J; junction bases left unmatched: 8. The germline gives CDR1 ENHRY, CDR2 SYGVKD. CDR3 amino acids: CAISESIGTSGYQETQYF. The CDR3 nucleotides read TGTGCCATCAGTGAGTCGATAGGCACTAGCGGGTACCAAGAGACCCAGTACTTC.

This chain joins TRBV6-5 and TRBJ2-1, with D possibly TRBD2 on 7 matching bases. This CDR3 spans 14 amino acids. V dropped 7 bases and J dropped 8 bases, with 18 bases sitting between them. Germline V gene lookup returns CDR1 MNHEY and CDR2 SVGAGI. CDR3 region: CASKAEGRGDEQFF. Here the CDR3 DNA reads TGTGCCAGCAAGGCAGAGGGGAGGGGGGATGAGCAGTTCTTC.

The chain is built from TRBV3-1 (or the pseudogene TRBV3-2) and TRBJ1-3; a possible D gene is TRBD1 (5 bases). Trimming removed 2 bases at V and 3 bases at J, with 8 bases between. This CDR3 comprises 14 residues. CDR1 LGHDT and CDR2 YNNKEL come from the germline V gene (reference sequence). CDR3 loop: CASSQSRDGNTIYF. As DNA, the CDR3 is TGTGCCAGCAGCCAATCCAGGGATGGAAACACCATATATTTT.